The rows below give T cell receptor beta chains drawn from one sample of a study of low-dose radiotherapy and immunotherapy resistance in tumors. TCRdb reprocessed the reads via MiXCR and lists one record per CDR3 protein. The table records 65,000 to 95,000 distinct CDR3 sequences, under 20% of them present only once. This sample comprised PBMCs, obtained after low-dose radiotherapy plus immunotherapy. These receptors were obtained from a male donor with prostate cancer. Each CDR3 is given with its conserved first and last residue. The order of the fields is CDR3 DNA, CDR3 protein, V gene, clone size, D gene, J gene. D genes are given only for firm matches. Where a row states a size, it is once, few, many or the class of an expanded clone; other rows omit it.

cdr3_nt: TGTGCCAGCAGTTTTATGGGGCTTTGGGGCACAGATACGCAGTATTTT
cdr3_aa: CASSFMGLWGTDTQYF
v_call: TRBV28
clone_size: many
d_call: NA
j_call: TRBJ2-3

cdr3_nt: TGCAGTGCCCCCGGCGTCGGGGAGCTGTTTTTT
cdr3_aa: CSAPGVGELFF
v_call: TRBV20-1
clone_size: many
d_call: NA
j_call: TRBJ2-2

cdr3_nt: TGTGCCAGCAGTCCGCCGGGGGTCTATGTTCAGTACTTC
cdr3_aa: CASSPPGVYVQYF
v_call: TRBV6-5
clone_size: many
d_call: NA
j_call: TRBJ2-4

cdr3_nt: TGTGCCAGCAGTTATGGGGCAGGCAGGGGTTCCTACGAGCAGTACTTC
cdr3_aa: CASSYGAGRGSYEQYF
v_call: TRBV12-3/TRBV12-4
clone_size: many
d_call: NA
j_call: TRBJ2-7

cdr3_nt: TGTGCCAGCAGTTACGGGACTAGCGGGAGGAAAAGCGATCGGGAGACCCAGTACTTC
cdr3_aa: CASSYGTSGRKSDRETQYF
v_call: TRBV6-2/TRBV6-3
clone_size: few
d_call: TRBD2
j_call: TRBJ2-5

cdr3_nt: TGTGCCAGTAGTATCGGGCTAGCGAGCGGGGAGCTGTTTTTT
cdr3_aa: CASSIGLASGELFF
v_call: TRBV19
clone_size: many
d_call: NA
j_call: TRBJ2-2

cdr3_nt: TGTGCCAGCAGCCCGACAGGGGCGAACACCGGGGAGCTGTTTTTT
cdr3_aa: CASSPTGANTGELFF
v_call: TRBV7-2
clone_size: many
d_call: TRBD1
j_call: TRBJ2-2

cdr3_nt: TGTGCCAGCAGCCAAGAACCGCGGGGCTCCTACAATGAGCAGTTCTTC
cdr3_aa: CASSQEPRGSYNEQFF
v_call: TRBV4-2
clone_size: many
d_call: NA
j_call: TRBJ2-1

cdr3_nt: TGTGCCAGCAGTCCTCCCAGTGAGGCCCACGAGCAGTACTTC
cdr3_aa: CASSPPSEAHEQYF
v_call: TRBV6-2/TRBV6-3
clone_size: many
d_call: NA
j_call: TRBJ2-7

cdr3_nt: TGTGCCTGGAGGACTCGCCTTGTGGCCTACGAGCAGTACTTC
cdr3_aa: CAWRTRLVAYEQYF
v_call: TRBV30
clone_size: NA
d_call: NA
j_call: TRBJ2-7

cdr3_nt: TGTGCCAGCAGTTACTCGACTAGCACAGATACGCAGTATTTT
cdr3_aa: CASSYSTSTDTQYF
v_call: TRBV6-5
clone_size: many
d_call: NA
j_call: TRBJ2-3

cdr3_nt: TGCGCCAGCCGCTCGGCGGTAAGCACAGATACGCAGTATTTT
cdr3_aa: CASRSAVSTDTQYF
v_call: TRBV5-1
clone_size: many
d_call: NA
j_call: TRBJ2-3

cdr3_nt: TGTGCCAGCAGTTCCGGGACACTGGCCCGGGAGCTGTTTTTT
cdr3_aa: CASSSGTLARELFF
v_call: TRBV28
clone_size: many
d_call: NA
j_call: TRBJ2-2

cdr3_nt: TGTGCCAGCAGTACAAAGAGCCTGACAGGGGAGACCCAGTACTTC
cdr3_aa: CASSTKSLTGETQYF
v_call: TRBV12-3/TRBV12-4
clone_size: many
d_call: TRBD1
j_call: TRBJ2-5

cdr3_nt: TGCGCCAGCAGCCCGACGGCAGGGGCGCAGGGAACCTACGAGCAGTACTTC
cdr3_aa: CASSPTAGAQGTYEQYF
v_call: TRBV5-1
clone_size: many
d_call: NA
j_call: TRBJ2-7

cdr3_nt: TGCAGCGTCGCGACAGGGGCAGGGGGCTACACCTTC
cdr3_aa: CSVATGAGGYTF
v_call: TRBV29-1
clone_size: many
d_call: TRBD1
j_call: TRBJ1-2

cdr3_nt: TGTGCCAGCAGTTACCCCCTCCGACAGAGGGCAGATACGCAGTATTTT
cdr3_aa: CASSYPLRQRADTQYF
v_call: TRBV6-6
clone_size: many
d_call: NA
j_call: TRBJ2-3

cdr3_nt: TGTGCCAGCAGTATCGGGGGGTACTGGGAGCAGTACTTC
cdr3_aa: CASSIGGYWEQYF
v_call: TRBV19
clone_size: many
d_call: TRBD2
j_call: TRBJ2-7

cdr3_nt: TGTGCCAGCAGCCCAGGACAGGGGGCGGCTAGTAGGGCCGGTACCGGGGAGCTGTTTTTT
cdr3_aa: CASSPGQGAASRAGTGELFF
v_call: TRBV5-8
clone_size: NA
d_call: TRBD1
j_call: TRBJ2-2

cdr3_nt: TGTGCCAGCACCTCGGGGGGTCAAACTACCTACGAGCAGTACTTC
cdr3_aa: CASTSGGQTTYEQYF
v_call: TRBV5-4
clone_size: many
d_call: TRBD2
j_call: TRBJ2-7

cdr3_nt: TGTGCCAGCTCACCACCGTCGCAAAGCACAGATACGCAGTATTTT
cdr3_aa: CASSPPSQSTDTQYF
v_call: TRBV18
clone_size: NA
d_call: NA
j_call: TRBJ2-3

cdr3_nt: TGCAGCGTTGGGGGGACTAGCGGGAGTCGGGGCAATGAGCAGTTCTTC
cdr3_aa: CSVGGTSGSRGNEQFF
v_call: TRBV29-1
clone_size: NA
d_call: TRBD2
j_call: TRBJ2-1

cdr3_nt: TGTGCCAGCACCAGAACCGCAGGGGTCGAGCAGTACTTC
cdr3_aa: CASTRTAGVEQYF
v_call: TRBV6-6
clone_size: many
d_call: NA
j_call: TRBJ2-7

cdr3_nt: TGTGCCAGCAGCCTAAATAGCGGGACGAACACCGGGGAGCTGTTTTTT
cdr3_aa: CASSLNSGTNTGELFF
v_call: TRBV7-3
clone_size: many
d_call: TRBD2
j_call: TRBJ2-2

cdr3_nt: TGTGCCAGCAGCCAAGTGGGCAGCTACAATGAGCAGTTCTTC
cdr3_aa: CASSQVGSYNEQFF
v_call: TRBV4-2
clone_size: many
d_call: NA
j_call: TRBJ2-1

cdr3_nt: TGTGCCAGTAGTGACCATGTAAGGGGTGAAAAACTGTTTTTT
cdr3_aa: CASSDHVRGEKLFF
v_call: TRBV19
clone_size: many
d_call: NA
j_call: TRBJ1-4

cdr3_nt: TGTGCCAGCGGAGGGGTCAGTAATGAAAAACTGTTTTTT
cdr3_aa: CASGGVSNEKLFF
v_call: TRBV5-6
clone_size: NA
d_call: NA
j_call: TRBJ1-4

cdr3_nt: TGTGCCAGCAGCTATCCGACCTTCACTCTAGCGCTCCAAGAGACCCAGTACTTC
cdr3_aa: CASSYPTFTLALQETQYF
v_call: TRBV7-2
clone_size: many
d_call: NA
j_call: TRBJ2-5

cdr3_nt: TGTGCCAGCAGCGCGGCCCAGGGATCCAATGAGCAGTTCTTC
cdr3_aa: CASSAAQGSNEQFF
v_call: TRBV2
clone_size: many
d_call: NA
j_call: TRBJ2-1

cdr3_nt: TGTGCCAGCAGCGTCGCAGGTCTACTATCGTTCACAGATACGCAGTATTTT
cdr3_aa: CASSVAGLLSFTDTQYF
v_call: TRBV9
clone_size: many
d_call: NA
j_call: TRBJ2-3

cdr3_nt: TGTGCCAGCAGTCCTGGGGGAGGGGGCTACTATGGCTACACCTTC
cdr3_aa: CASSPGGGGYYGYTF
v_call: TRBV28
clone_size: many
d_call: TRBD1
j_call: TRBJ1-2

cdr3_nt: TGTGCCCGCCCCCCTAGTCCGTCCTACGAGCAGTACTTC
cdr3_aa: CARPPSPSYEQYF
v_call: TRBV21-1
clone_size: many
d_call: NA
j_call: TRBJ2-7

cdr3_nt: TGTGCCAGTAGTCAGGTACGGGATCAGCCCCAGCATTTT
cdr3_aa: CASSQVRDQPQHF
v_call: TRBV19
clone_size: many
d_call: NA
j_call: TRBJ1-5

cdr3_nt: TGTGCCAGCAGCCACCGACAGTTCTCTGGAAACACCATATATTTT
cdr3_aa: CASSHRQFSGNTIYF
v_call: TRBV3-1
clone_size: many
d_call: NA
j_call: TRBJ1-3

cdr3_nt: TGTGCCAGCAGCTTAGCAGTGTACCAAGAGACCCAGTACTTC
cdr3_aa: CASSLAVYQETQYF
v_call: TRBV11-2
clone_size: many
d_call: NA
j_call: TRBJ2-5

cdr3_nt: TGTGCCAGCGATGGGACGGGGGGGCTTCGTGGCTACACCTTC
cdr3_aa: CASDGTGGLRGYTF
v_call: TRBV28
clone_size: many
d_call: NA
j_call: TRBJ1-2

cdr3_nt: TGTGCCAGCTCACCACTTCGGGTTGGCAGGCCATCCGACACTGAAGCTTTCTTT
cdr3_aa: CASSPLRVGRPSDTEAFF
v_call: TRBV18
clone_size: NA
d_call: NA
j_call: TRBJ1-1

cdr3_nt: TGTGCCAGCAGCGCCGGAGCTAGCACAGATACGCAGTATTTT
cdr3_aa: CASSAGASTDTQYF
v_call: TRBV7-6
clone_size: few
d_call: NA
j_call: TRBJ2-3

cdr3_nt: TGTGCCAGCAGCTTACGGGCGCCCGGGGAGGGGTCCCACGAGCAGTACTTC
cdr3_aa: CASSLRAPGEGSHEQYF
v_call: TRBV7-3
clone_size: many
d_call: TRBD2
j_call: TRBJ2-7

cdr3_nt: TGTGCCAGTTGCCGGGGACAGGGTAACGAGCAGTACTTC
cdr3_aa: CASCRGQGNEQYF
v_call: TRBV19
clone_size: many
d_call: TRBD1
j_call: TRBJ2-7